Listed below are T cell receptor beta chains from one sample, sequenced in a study of blood T cell repertoires in COVID-19. The assay was immunoSEQ multiplex PCR, and TCRdb's table has in-frame clones only and misses some. The profile covers about 130,000 clones, with about 89% appearing a single time and about 17% taken by the ten largest. Sequenced: peripheral blood. These receptors were obtained from a man aged 45-65 years with active or convalescent COVID-19. Both conserved end residues are part of each CDR3. D genes are given only for firm matches. Where a row states a size, it is once, few, many or the class of an expanded clone; other rows omit it.

V: TRBV7-2
size: -
D: -
J: TRBJ2-3
CDR3: CASSLAGGRTDTQYF
DNA: TGTGCCAGCAGCTTAGCGGGGGGGCGCACAGATACGCAGTATTTT

V: TRBV30
size: -
D: TRBD1
J: TRBJ1-2
CDR3: CAGLFRDRGRINYGYTF
DNA: TGTGCCGGGCTCTTCCGGGACAGGGGGCGCATCAACTATGGCTACACCTTC

V: TRBV27
size: once
D: TRBD2
J: TRBJ2-7
CDR3: CASSLGGSSYEQYF
DNA: TGTGCCAGCAGTTTGGGCGGGAGCTCCTACGAGCAGTACTTC

V: TRBV30
size: -
D: TRBD2
J: TRBJ2-3
CDR3: CAWSRASGEGGTQYF
DNA: TGTGCCTGGAGTAGGGCTAGCGGAGAGGGCGGTACGCAGTATTTT

V: TRBV2
size: -
D: TRBD2
J: TRBJ2-5
CDR3: CASSSTSGFQETQYF
DNA: TGTGCCAGCAGCTCAACTAGCGGGTTTCAAGAGACCCAGTACTTC

V: TRBV4-2
size: -
D: TRBD2
J: TRBJ2-7
CDR3: CASSQGVSGSSGYEQYF
DNA: TGTGCCAGCAGCCAAGGGGTTAGCGGGAGTTCGGGCTACGAGCAGTACTTC

V: TRBV19
size: -
D: -
J: TRBJ2-5
CDR3: CASSIGGTASGETQYF
DNA: TGTGCCAGTAGTATAGGCGGGACAGCCTCCGGGGAGACCCAGTACTTC

V: TRBV7-7
size: once
D: TRBD2
J: TRBJ2-1
CDR3: CASSPSSGRANEQFF
DNA: TGTGCCAGCAGCCCATCTAGCGGGAGGGCCAATGAGCAGTTCTTC

V: TRBV11-2
size: -
D: -
J: TRBJ1-3
CDR3: CASSLGRDGTAGNTIYF
DNA: TGTGCCAGCAGCTTAGGCAGGGATGGCACGGCTGGAAACACCATATATTTT

V: TRBV7-9
size: -
D: -
J: TRBJ2-7
CDR3: CASQGRKEAYEQYF
DNA: TGTGCCAGCCAGGGCAGGAAGGAAGCCTACGAGCAGTACTTC

V: TRBV2
size: -
D: TRBD2
J: TRBJ2-3
CDR3: CASRGGGSSNTDTQYF
DNA: TGTGCCAGCAGGGGGGGAGGGTCCTCAAACACAGATACGCAGTATTTT

V: TRBV5-6
size: -
D: TRBD1
J: TRBJ1-6
CDR3: CASSEDRGRNSPLHF
DNA: TGTGCCAGCAGCGAGGACAGGGGGCGGAATTCACCCCTCCACTTT

V: TRBV6-2/TRBV6-3
size: -
D: -
J: TRBJ2-7
CDR3: CASSYSGGSSYEQYF
DNA: TGTGCCAGCAGTTACTCGGGGGGAAGCTCCTACGAGCAGTACTTC

V: TRBV2
size: -
D: -
J: TRBJ1-6
CDR3: CASGVFLPDNSPLHF
DNA: TGTGCCAGCGGAGTGTTCCTACCCGATAATTCACCCCTCCACTTT

V: TRBV25-1
size: -
D: -
J: TRBJ1-2
CDR3: CASSDGRPTYYGYTF
DNA: TGTGCCAGCAGTGACGGGAGACCCACCTACTATGGCTACACCTTC

V: TRBV4-2
size: -
D: TRBD2
J: TRBJ2-4
CDR3: CASSQEASGRASAKNIQYF
DNA: TGTGCCAGCAGCCAAGAGGCTAGCGGGAGGGCCTCGGCCAAAAACATTCAGTACTTC

V: TRBV6-1
size: -
D: -
J: TRBJ1-2
CDR3: CASSEAGQGFTGYTF
DNA: TGTGCCAGCAGTGAAGCCGGCCAGGGCTTTACTGGCTACACCTTC

V: TRBV21-1
size: -
D: -
J: TRBJ2-2
CDR3: CASSTGTAGELFF
DNA: TGTGCCAGCAGTACAGGGACAGCCGGGGAGCTGTTTTTT

V: TRBV29-1
size: -
D: -
J: TRBJ2-5
CDR3: CIVRRGETQYF
DNA: TGCATAGTGAGGAGAGGGGAGACCCAGTACTTC

V: TRBV28
size: -
D: -
J: TRBJ2-7
CDR3: CASSPRRGRPYEQYF
DNA: TGTGCCAGCAGTCCCCGGAGGGGGCGACCCTACGAGCAGTACTTC

V: TRBV12-5
size: -
D: TRBD1
J: TRBJ1-2
CDR3: CASGLVSLTGDTNYGYTF
DNA: TGTGCTAGTGGTTTGGTAAGCCTGACAGGGGATACTAACTATGGCTACACCTTC

V: TRBV3-1/TRBV3-2
size: -
D: -
J: TRBJ1-1
CDR3: CASSQGRQNLEAFF
DNA: TGTGCCAGCAGCCAAGGCCGACAGAACCTTGAAGCTTTCTTT

V: TRBV2
size: once
D: TRBD1
J: TRBJ2-7
CDR3: CASSPGQGRYEQYF
DNA: TGTGCCAGCAGTCCGGGACAGGGAAGGTACGAGCAGTACTTC

V: TRBV28
size: -
D: -
J: TRBJ2-4
CDR3: CASSFRKGGIAKNIQYF
DNA: TGTGCCAGCAGTTTTCGCAAGGGGGGGATAGCCAAAAACATTCAGTACTTC

V: TRBV19
size: -
D: -
J: TRBJ1-2
CDR3: CASSIVSGQHYGYTF
DNA: TGTGCCAGTAGTATAGTTTCAGGGCAACACTATGGCTACACCTTC

V: TRBV12-5
size: -
D: -
J: TRBJ1-1
CDR3: CASGLEGKAFF
DNA: TGTGCTAGTGGACTTGAGGGTAAGGCTTTCTTT

V: TRBV6-5
size: -
D: -
J: TRBJ2-2
CDR3: CASSSETLNTGELFF
DNA: TGTGCCAGCAGTTCCGAGACACTGAACACCGGGGAGCTGTTTTTT

V: TRBV25-1
size: -
D: -
J: TRBJ2-2
CDR3: CASGDGSPNTGELFF
DNA: TGTGCCAGCGGTGACGGGTCCCCGAACACCGGGGAGCTGTTTTTT

V: TRBV3-1/TRBV3-2
size: -
D: TRBD1
J: TRBJ1-2
CDR3: CASSNRDRVRDYGYTF
DNA: TGTGCCAGCAGCAACCGGGACAGGGTTAGGGACTATGGCTACACCTTC

V: TRBV7-6
size: -
D: -
J: TRBJ1-5
CDR3: CASSLPGGAQHF
DNA: TGTGCCAGCAGCTTGCCGGGGGGGGCCCAGCATTTT

V: TRBV6-5
size: -
D: TRBD2
J: TRBJ2-3
CDR3: CASRRGGTDTQYF
DNA: TGTGCCAGCAGGCGGGGGGGCACAGATACGCAGTATTTT

V: TRBV12-3/TRBV12-4
size: once
D: TRBD1
J: TRBJ1-1
CDR3: CASSQQGRMEAFF
DNA: TGTGCCAGCAGCCAACAGGGGAGAATGGAAGCTTTCTTT

V: TRBV7-9
size: few
D: TRBD1
J: TRBJ2-2
CDR3: CASRTDRQGGELFF
DNA: TGTGCCAGCAGGACGGACAGGCAGGGAGGGGAGCTGTTTTTT

V: TRBV13
size: -
D: TRBD2
J: TRBJ2-3
CDR3: CASRASGATFTQYF
DNA: TGTGCCAGCAGGGCTAGCGGGGCAACATTTACGCAGTATTTT

V: TRBV19
size: -
D: TRBD2
J: TRBJ2-5
CDR3: CASSTGLAGGFQETQYF
DNA: TGTGCCAGTAGCACGGGACTAGCGGGAGGGTTCCAAGAGACCCAGTACTTC

V: TRBV19
size: -
D: -
J: TRBJ1-2
CDR3: CASSIVDTSSGYTF
DNA: TGTGCCAGTAGTATAGTCGACACTTCTTCTGGCTACACCTTC

V: TRBV5-1
size: -
D: TRBD2
J: TRBJ2-5
CDR3: CASTGGTIIQETQYF
DNA: TGCGCCAGCACCGGCGGGACTATCATCCAAGAGACCCAGTACTTC

V: TRBV6-5
size: -
D: -
J: TRBJ2-5
CDR3: CASSYSRAGAGTQYF
DNA: TGTGCCAGCAGTTACTCTCGGGCAGGGGCGGGGACCCAGTACTTC

V: TRBV5-1
size: -
D: TRBD1
J: TRBJ1-1
CDR3: CASSPDRGNTEAFF
DNA: TGCGCCAGCAGCCCAGACAGGGGGAACACTGAAGCTTTCTTT

V: TRBV7-9
size: -
D: TRBD1
J: TRBJ1-1
CDR3: CASSLTGQANTEAFF
DNA: TGTGCCAGCAGCTTAACGGGACAGGCCAACACTGAAGCTTTCTTT

V: TRBV2
size: -
D: TRBD2
J: TRBJ2-3
CDR3: CASTLAGVGDTQYF
DNA: TGTGCCAGCACACTAGCGGGAGTGGGTGATACGCAGTATTTT

V: TRBV5-1
size: -
D: TRBD1
J: TRBJ1-6
CDR3: CASSPWWGTDSPLHF
DNA: TGCGCCAGCAGCCCGTGGTGGGGGACAGATTCACCCCTCCACTTT

V: TRBV29-1
size: once
D: TRBD2
J: TRBJ2-7
CDR3: CSVALGGSGRAYEQYF
DNA: TGCAGCGTGGCGCTCGGCGGGAGTGGGAGAGCCTACGAGCAGTACTTC

V: TRBV6-6
size: -
D: TRBD1
J: TRBJ2-5
CDR3: CASTPPGTGDLKTQYF
DNA: TGTGCCAGCACCCCCCCCGGGACAGGGGACCTGAAGACCCAGTACTTC

V: TRBV7-2
size: -
D: -
J: TRBJ2-7
CDR3: CASSLEAAAYEQYF
DNA: TGTGCCAGCAGCTTAGAGGCGGCAGCCTACGAGCAGTACTTC

V: TRBV19
size: -
D: -
J: TRBJ2-7
CDR3: CASSIGGWTTSYEQYF
DNA: TGTGCCAGTAGTATCGGAGGTTGGACCACTTCCTACGAGCAGTACTTC

V: TRBV30
size: -
D: -
J: TRBJ1-1
CDR3: CAWSFGSTEAFF
DNA: TGTGCCTGGAGTTTCGGGTCCACTGAAGCTTTCTTT

V: TRBV4-2
size: -
D: TRBD2
J: TRBJ2-7
CDR3: CASSHLAGSYEQYF
DNA: TGTGCCAGCAGCCACCTAGCGGGCTCCTACGAGCAGTACTTC

V: TRBV12-3/TRBV12-4
size: -
D: -
J: TRBJ1-2
CDR3: CASSFGGDLGYTF
DNA: TGTGCCAGCAGTTTCGGAGGGGATCTTGGCTACACCTTC